Following are 30 T cell receptor beta chains from one sample sequenced in a study of blood T cell repertoires in COVID-19. Profiled with immunoSEQ multiplex PCR; TCRdb holds only in-frame clones, not every one. In the table there are about 56,000 clones, around four fifths of which are singletons. Sequences were obtained from peripheral blood. These receptor sequences come from an elderly woman with acute or convalescent COVID-19.

This clone was picked up a small number of times. The chain links TRBV7-3 to TRBJ1-6; a possible D gene is TRBD1 (5 bases). V was cut by 5 bases and J by 7 bases, with 18 bases left in between. In germline, CDR1 is SGHTA, CDR2 FQGTGA. This CDR3 is built from 16 residues. CDR3 residues: CASSPRGREVNSPLHF. Written as DNA, the CDR3 is TGTGCCAGCAGCCCAAGGGGCAGGGAAGTGAATTCACCCCTCCACTTT.

The chain has TRBV7-2 and TRBJ2-1, with D unclear. Germline V gene lookup returns CDR1 SGHTA and CDR2 FQGNSA. The CDR3 spans 13 residues. V was cut by 3 bases and J by 5 bases, with 8 bases left in between. The CDR3 is CASSLGPNNEQFF. CDR3 nucleotide sequence: TGTGCCAGCAGCTTGGGCCCAAACAATGAGCAGTTCTTC.

The CDR3 DNA follows: TGCGCCAGCAGCGGACAAATGGGCTCACCCCTCCACTTT. It translates to CASSGQMGSPLHF. The chain carries TRBV5-1 and TRBJ1-6, with D possibly matching TRBD1 (5 bases). Per the germline V gene, CDR1 is SGHRS and CDR2 is YFSETQ. V lost 4 bases to trimming and J lost 10 bases, with 12 bases between them. The CDR3 is 13 residues long. Using reference TRBV5-1 and TRBJ1-6 for the parts outside the CDR3, the full variable domain is KAGVTQTPRYLIKTRGQQVTLSCSPISGHRSVSWYQQTPGQGLQFLFEYFSETQRNKGNFPGRFSGRQFSNSRSEMNVSTLELGDSALYLCASSGQMGSPLHFGNGTRLTVT.

The chain links TRBV10-3 to TRBJ1-5, with 7 bases aligning to TRBD1. V trimming: 3 bases; J trimming: 5 bases; junction bases outside the gene matches: 7. This CDR3 has 15 amino acids. The germline CDR1 and CDR2 sequences are ENHRY and SYGVKD. In DNA, the CDR3 is TGTGCCATCAGTGACTCGAACAGGGGCTATCAGCCCCAGCATTTT. Protein: CAISDSNRGYQPQHF.

The chain recombines TRBV24-1 with TRBJ2-3; 7 nucleotides align to TRBD2. Trimming took 3 bases from V and 1 from J; bases not matched to a gene: 9. From germline, CDR1 is KGHDR and CDR2 SFDVKD. The CDR3 length is 17 residues. CDR3 protein: CATSDAGLNWGTDTQYF. The CDR3, as DNA: TGTGCCACCAGTGATGCGGGACTAAATTGGGGCACAGATACGCAGTATTTT.

The chain carries TRBV7-2 and TRBJ1-1; 10 bases fit TRBD1. CDR1 SGHTA and CDR2 FQGNSA come from the germline V gene. The CDR3 is made up of 15 amino acids. V was clipped by 5 bases and J by 3 bases; unmatched bases: 6. The CDR3 loop is CASSPTGGAYTEAFF. The CDR3 bases are TGTGCCAGCAGCCCGACAGGGGGCGCGTACACTGAAGCTTTCTTT.

The rearrangement joins TRBV6-5 to TRBJ2-1, with a tentative D call TRBD1 (5 bases). Trimming shortened V by 7 bases and J by 0 bases, and 10 bases separated the two germline ends. CDR3 size: 14 residues. The germline CDR1 and CDR2 sequences are MNHEY and SVGAGI. This CDR3 reads CASKGPNSYNEQFF. The CDR3 DNA is TGTGCCAGCAAGGGGCCGAACTCCTACAATGAGCAGTTCTTC.

This rearrangement joins TRBV12-3 or TRBV12-4 to TRBJ2-3; no firm D call. The germline V and J ends were trimmed by 5 bases and 4 bases, with 7 bases remaining between them. There are 12 residues in the CDR3. The CDR3 loop reads CASSTSSDTQYF. In DNA form, the CDR3 reads TGTGCCAGCAGTACAAGTTCAGATACGCAGTATTTT.

This clone occurred a few times. This rearrangement joins TRBV2 to TRBJ1-6; 9 nucleotides agree with TRBD1. The CDR3 consists of 14 residues. Germline CDR1 SNHLY, CDR2 FYNNEI. V lost 8 bases to trimming and J lost 7 bases; unmatched junction nucleotides: 6. CDR3 DNA: TGTGCCAGCGAGACCGGACAGGGGAATTCACCCCTCCACTTT. It is translated as CASETGQGNSPLHF.

This chain connects TRBV5-8 to TRBJ1-1; D is unclear. V was clipped by 0 bases and J by 0 bases, with 9 bases between them. The germline V gene has CDR1 SGHTS and CDR2 YDEGEE. The CDR3 sequence is 15 residues long. The CDR3 DNA follows: TGTGCCAGCAGCTTGGAGCGGGCGATGAACACTGAAGCTTTCTTT. Its translation: CASSLERAMNTEAFF.

The rearrangement links TRBV2 to TRBJ2-5; 7 positions agree with TRBD2. The CDR3 totals 15 residues. CDR1 is SNHLY, CDR2 FYNNEI, per germline. V gave up 1 base and J gave up 2 bases; unmatched junction bases: 4. In DNA, the CDR3 is TGTGCCAGCAGTGAAGTCGGGGGGTATCAAGAGACCCAGTACTTC. It translates to CASSEVGGYQETQYF.

In its sample, this clone was seen once. This chain links TRBV7-2 with TRBJ2-7; 8 bases are a match to TRBD2. Germline CDR1 SGHTA, CDR2 FQGNSA. V was pared by 2 bases and J by 3 bases, with 6 bases of the junction left unmatched. CDR3 length: 15 residues. The CDR3 sequence: CASSLFRGGIYEQYF. CDR3 DNA sequence: TGTGCCAGCAGCTTATTTCGGGGGGGAATCTACGAGCAGTACTTC. The variable domain in full, with the rest retrieved from reference TRBV7-2 and TRBJ2-7, is GAGVSQSPSNKVTEKGKDVELRCDPISGHTALYWYRQSLGQGLEFLIYFQGNSAPDKSGLPSDRFSAERTGGSVSTLTIQRTQQEDSAVYLCASSLFRGGIYEQYFGPGTRLTVT.

The gene calls are TRBV2 and TRBJ2-7; TRBD1 might be the D (6 bases). This CDR3 spans 14 amino acids. Trimming took 3 bases from V and 2 from J, leaving 11 bases between them. Germline CDR1 and CDR2: SNHLY and FYNNEI. CDR3 coding DNA: TGTGCCAGCAGTGATCCCAGGGGTGCCTACGAGCAGTACTTC. This sequence encodes CASSDPRGAYEQYF.

This clone was seen only once. The chain carries TRBV7-2 and TRBJ1-2, with D tentatively TRBD1 (6 bases). Deletions cut 5 bases from V and 2 bases from J, with 9 bases between. Germline lookup yields CDR1 SGHTA and CDR2 FQGNSA. This CDR3 has 13 amino acids. CDR3 loop: CASSQGGNYGYTF. Written as DNA, the CDR3 is TGTGCCAGCAGCCAAGGGGGAAACTATGGCTACACCTTC.

The chain couples TRBV27 to TRBJ1-2; 8 bases align to TRBD1. J lost 6 bases, V lost 2 bases, and 8 bases had no gene match. The CDR3 consists of 15 residues. Looked up from germline, CDR1 is MNHEY and CDR2 is SMNVEV (reference sequence). The chain's CDR3 is CASSLMAQGVDGYTF. In nucleotides, the CDR3 is TGTGCCAGCAGTTTAATGGCACAGGGGGTAGATGGCTACACCTTC.

The rearrangement uses TRBV6-1 and TRBJ2-4; possible D gene TRBD1, 6 bases. Germline values: CDR1 MNHNS, CDR2 SASEGT. Trimming removed 2 bases at V and 6 bases at J, with 17 bases between. The CDR3 spans 16 residues. The CDR3, as DNA: TGTGCCAGCAGTGAATTTCCTGGGGTGACAGGAAACATTCAGTACTTC. Translated, it gives CASSEFPGVTGNIQYF.

This chain joins TRBV9 and TRBJ1-4; TRBD1 might be the D (6 bases). The germline V and J ends were trimmed by 2 bases and 3 bases, with 11 bases remaining between them. Germline CDR1 and CDR2: SGDLS and YYNGEE. There are 15 residues in the CDR3. In DNA, the CDR3 is TGTGCCAGCAGCGTGGGGGGGCAGCCTAATGAAAAACTGTTTTTT. Translation gives CASSVGGQPNEKLFF.

The chain has TRBV6-1 and TRBJ2-3; 9 bases map to TRBD2. Germline V gene lookup returns CDR1 MNHNS and CDR2 SASEGT. The CDR3 length is 16 residues. The V gene end was trimmed by 3 bases and the J gene end by 2 bases; junction bases not matched to a gene: 6. CDR3 protein: CASSERGGLATDTQYF. CDR3 in DNA: TGTGCCAGCAGTGAGCGGGGGGGCCTCGCCACAGATACGCAGTATTTT.

V usage is TRBV12-3 or TRBV12-4 and J usage is TRBJ1-1; TRBD1 is a possible D gene (6 bases). The CDR3 contains 13 residues. V lost 8 bases to trimming and J lost 4 bases, with 14 bases between them. The CDR3 region has the DNA TGTGCCAGCCGAGTCTCAGGGGCCACTGAAGCTTTCTTT. This translates into CASRVSGATEAFF.

The chain couples TRBV2 to TRBJ2-7; D is ambiguous. CDR3 length equals 11 residues. Trimming removed 5 bases at V and 7 bases at J, with 9 bases between. Germline V gene lookup returns CDR1 SNHLY and CDR2 FYNNEI. DNA for the CDR3: TGTGCCAGCAGTCTTTCTCGTGAGCAGTACTTC. Protein product: CASSLSREQYF.

V and J are TRBV19 and TRBJ1-5, with unresolved D. CDR3 length: 14 amino acids. Looked up from germline, CDR1 is LNHDA and CDR2 is SQIVND (reference sequence). V was shortened by 1 base and J by 6 bases, with 10 bases between the two germline ends. The CDR3 bases are TGTGCCAGTAGTATAGGAGGGTACAGTCAGCCCCAGCATTTT. It yields the protein CASSIGGYSQPQHF.

J is TRBJ2-7 and V is TRBV6-5, with a possible D match to TRBD1 (6 bases). The germline V and J ends were trimmed by 4 bases and 6 bases, with 7 bases remaining between them. There are 11 residues in the CDR3. Germline CDR1 is MNHEY and CDR2 is SVGAGI. The CDR3 sequence: CASSSRGEQYF. CDR3 bases: TGTGCCAGCAGTTCCAGGGGCGAGCAGTACTTC.

This clone came up a few times. The chain uses TRBV9 and TRBJ1-6; D is unresolved. Germline assignment: CDR1 SGDLS and CDR2 YYNGEE. The CDR3 length is 14 residues. V gave up 0 bases and J gave up 7 bases, with 8 bases separating them. The CDR3 is CASSVGGGNSPLHF. The CDR3 DNA follows: TGTGCCAGCAGCGTAGGGGGAGGGAATTCACCCCTCCACTTT.

This clone appeared once. The genes are TRBV5-1 and TRBJ2-3, with TRBD2 as a possible D gene (7 bases). The V and J ends lost 4 bases and 8 bases respectively, with 14 bases between them. CDR3 length: 13 residues. Germline V gives CDR1 SGHRS, CDR2 YFSETQ. The CDR3 nucleotides read TGCGCCAGCAGCCCGGGGGCGGGAGTTACGCAGTATTTT. Protein product: CASSPGAGVTQYF.

In DNA form, the CDR3 reads TGCAGTGCCCGACAACGGGAAAAACTGTTTTTT. It encodes CSARQREKLFF. The rearrangement joins TRBV20-1 to TRBJ1-4, with unresolved D. The CDR3 covers 11 residues. V was shortened by 6 bases and J by 8 bases, with 10 bases between the two germline ends. The germline gives CDR1 DFQATT, CDR2 SNEGSKA (reference sequence).

The CDR3 nucleotides read TGCGCCAGCAGCCAAGACCCAGGCAATTACTATGGCTACACCTTC. Protein: CASSQDPGNYYGYTF. The genes are TRBV4-1 and TRBJ1-2, with D hard to call. The V end was cut by 0 bases, the J end by 3 bases, with 11 bases between. In germline, CDR1 is MGHRA, CDR2 YSYEKL. The CDR3 is 15 amino acids.

J is TRBJ1-2 and V is TRBV5-4; the D gene is possibly TRBD1 (6 bases). The germline V and J ends were trimmed by 3 bases and 3 bases, with 15 bases remaining between them. This CDR3 has 15 amino acids. The germline CDR1 and CDR2 sequences are SGHNT and YYREEE (reference sequence). Here the CDR3 reads CASSSALGQDYGYTF. CDR3 bases: TGTGCCAGCAGCTCCGCCCTGGGACAAGACTATGGCTACACCTTC.

This clone has a single count. The chain is built from TRBV5-1 and TRBJ2-2; D is perhaps TRBD1 (5 bases). This CDR3 has 13 amino acids. Trimming took 0 bases from V and 6 from J, leaving 6 bases between them. Looked up from germline, CDR1 is SGHRS and CDR2 is YFSETQ. Here the CDR3 DNA reads TGCGCCAGCAGCTTGGACAGGCCCGGGGAGCTGTTTTTT. Its protein product is CASSLDRPGELFF.

The chain couples TRBV9 to TRBJ2-5; the match to TRBD2 covers 14 bases. Germline trimming cut 2 bases from V and 2 bases from J; bases unmatched to any gene: 8. The CDR3 covers 18 residues. Per the germline V gene, CDR1 is SGDLS and CDR2 is YYNGEE. The chain's CDR3 is CASSVSIGLAGGQETQYF. The CDR3 nucleotides read TGTGCCAGCAGCGTCAGCATTGGACTAGCGGGGGGTCAAGAGACCCAGTACTTC.

The chain carries TRBV19 and TRBJ2-1, with 10 bases identical to TRBD1. The CDR3 totals 15 residues. Germline assignment: CDR1 LNHDA and CDR2 SQIVND (reference sequence). Trimming removed 5 bases from V and 7 bases from J; junction bases left unmatched: 8. The CDR3 DNA is TGTGCCAGTAGTTCCGGGACAGGGGTAATGAATGAGCAGTTCTTC. Amino acid sequence: CASSSGTGVMNEQFF.